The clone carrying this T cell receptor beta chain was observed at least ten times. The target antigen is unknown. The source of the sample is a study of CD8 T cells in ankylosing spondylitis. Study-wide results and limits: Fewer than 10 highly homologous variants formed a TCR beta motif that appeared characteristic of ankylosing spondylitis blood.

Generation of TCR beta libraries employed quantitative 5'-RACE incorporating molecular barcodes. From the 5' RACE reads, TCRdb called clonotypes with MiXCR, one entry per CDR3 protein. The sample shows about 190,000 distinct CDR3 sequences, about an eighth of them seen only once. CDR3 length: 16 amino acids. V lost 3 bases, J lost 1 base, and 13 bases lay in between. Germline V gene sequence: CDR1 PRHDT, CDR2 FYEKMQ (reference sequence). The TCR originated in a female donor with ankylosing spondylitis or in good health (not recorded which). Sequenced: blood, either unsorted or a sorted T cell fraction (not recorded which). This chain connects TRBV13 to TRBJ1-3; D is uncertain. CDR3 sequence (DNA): TGTGCCAGCAGCTTTTGGTTCAGCCTATCTGGAAACACCATATATTTT. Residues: CASSFWFSLSGNTIYF.